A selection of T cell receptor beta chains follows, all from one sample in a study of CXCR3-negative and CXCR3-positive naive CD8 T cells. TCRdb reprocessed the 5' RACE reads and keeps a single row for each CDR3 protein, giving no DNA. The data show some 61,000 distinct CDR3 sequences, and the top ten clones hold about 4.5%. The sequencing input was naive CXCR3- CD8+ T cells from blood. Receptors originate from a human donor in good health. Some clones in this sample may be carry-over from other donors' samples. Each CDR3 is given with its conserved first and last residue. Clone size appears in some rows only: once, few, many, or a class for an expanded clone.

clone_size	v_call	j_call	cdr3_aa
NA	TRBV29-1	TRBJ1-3	CSVPGADTIYF
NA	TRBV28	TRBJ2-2	CASSSRVAGELFF
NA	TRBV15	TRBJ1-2	CATSRTGRPNGYTF
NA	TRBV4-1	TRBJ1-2	CASSQDSGQGALWYGYTF
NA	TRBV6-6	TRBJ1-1	CASSYQPGTGLTEAFF
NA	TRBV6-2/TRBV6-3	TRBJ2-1	CASTENGEAYNEQFF
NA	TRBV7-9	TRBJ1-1	CATERNRRLNTEAFF
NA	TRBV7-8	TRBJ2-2	CASITLISHPPGTGDDTGELFF
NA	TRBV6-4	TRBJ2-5	CASSEGQGGVETQYF
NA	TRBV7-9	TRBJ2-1	CASSLEGEQFF
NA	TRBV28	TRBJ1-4	CASSFPNRGLFF
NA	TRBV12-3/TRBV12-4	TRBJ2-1	CASSLSRSGAHNEQFF
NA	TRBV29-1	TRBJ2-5	CSVETESTQYF
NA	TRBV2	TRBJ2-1	CASKWLAGGSYNEQFF
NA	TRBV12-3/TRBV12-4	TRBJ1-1	CASRLSRGYPFYTEAFF
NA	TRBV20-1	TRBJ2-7	CSASSGTYEQYF
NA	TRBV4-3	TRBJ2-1	CASSMSSYNEQFF
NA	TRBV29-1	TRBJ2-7	CSVQGGVGSEQYF
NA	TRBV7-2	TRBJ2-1	CASSPGLAGGDIYNEQFF
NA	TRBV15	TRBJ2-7	CATSRDAGRVGEQYF
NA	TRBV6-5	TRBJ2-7	CASSPLVGPDEQYF
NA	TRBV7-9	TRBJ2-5	CASSGDYPNQETQYF
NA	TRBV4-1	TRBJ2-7	CASSQERLYEQYF
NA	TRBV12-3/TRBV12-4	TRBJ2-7	CASSLLTGTPYEQYF
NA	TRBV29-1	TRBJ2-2	CSVENRGYTGELFF
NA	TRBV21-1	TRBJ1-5	CASSKVPRTSYGLGTGNQPQHF
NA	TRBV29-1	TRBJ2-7	CSVEFRDSQYF
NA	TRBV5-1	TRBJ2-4	CASSLSAVVMAKNIQYF
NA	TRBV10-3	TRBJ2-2	CAIPIASSNTGELFF
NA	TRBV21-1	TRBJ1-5	CASSKALSQWGDQPQHF
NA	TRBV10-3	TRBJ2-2	CAISESSHSTGELFF
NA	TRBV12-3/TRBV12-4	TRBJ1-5	CASSPALFQPQHF
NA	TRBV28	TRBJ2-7	CASTYDRVGYEQYF
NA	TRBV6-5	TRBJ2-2	CASSYVATGELFF
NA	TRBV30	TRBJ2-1	CAWSGGTGDYNEQFF
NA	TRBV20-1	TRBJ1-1	CSASTGSETEAFF
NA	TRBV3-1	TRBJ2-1	CASSQGWGSNDEQFF
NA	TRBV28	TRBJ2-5	CASSFQGAGKETQYF
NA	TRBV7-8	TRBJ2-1	CASSLGDLQFF
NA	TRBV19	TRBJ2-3	CASRAADTQYF
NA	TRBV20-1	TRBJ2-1	CSADGLAGADEQFF
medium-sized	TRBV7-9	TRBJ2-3	CASRGGGYTDTQYF
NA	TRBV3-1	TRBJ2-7	CASSSEGQGPYEQYF
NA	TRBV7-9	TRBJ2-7	CASSLDLAVVYEQYF
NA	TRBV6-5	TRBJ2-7	CASSYGTGYEQYF
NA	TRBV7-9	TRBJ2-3	CASSLAGSTDTQYF
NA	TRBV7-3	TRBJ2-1	CASSLLASPEQFF
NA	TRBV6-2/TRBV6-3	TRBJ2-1	CASSYLREGRDEQFF
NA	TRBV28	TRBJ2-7	CASSPHGGGGEQYF
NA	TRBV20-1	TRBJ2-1	CSATGGADYNEQFF
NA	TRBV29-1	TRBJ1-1	CSAVEGVRIMNTEAFF
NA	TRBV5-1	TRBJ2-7	CASSTAGPYEQYF
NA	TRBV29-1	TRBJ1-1	CSNGGGTEAFF